This TCR beta chain was identified during a study of T cells in Graves' hyperthyroidism and ophthalmopathy. Looked up from germline, CDR1 is SGHVS and CDR2 is FNYEAQ. V lost 3 bases to trimming and J lost 9 bases, with 12 bases between them. CDR3 size: 13 residues. Many counts were recorded for this clonotype. Its specificity is unknown. It was RNA transcripts that yielded the amplified TCR beta CDR3 regions. RT-PCR in the first round (using the HTBI primer set) targeted the TCR CDR3. MiXCR, run by TCRdb on the multiplex PCR reads, gives a single entry per CDR3 protein. Of around 340,000 distinct CDR3 sequences in the sample, about 15% were seen once. Used for diagnoses were clinical symptoms, serum thyroxine and TRAb, thyroid ultrasound and orbital computed tomography. Overall study findings and caveats: With a median lead of 6.5 months before onset, the model predicted ophthalmopathy. Most clonotypes that expanded in the thyroid above 0.001 also showed up in blood.

This sequence joins TRBV7-6 and TRBJ2-1; TRBD2 might be the D (6 bases). The TCR originated in a woman aged 25 to 39 with Graves' hyperthyroidism. The sequencing input was blood. CDR3 sequence: CASSLTGDGEQFF. CDR3 DNA: TGTGCCAGCAGCTTGACGGGAGATGGTGAGCAGTTCTTC. The variable domain in full, completed from reference TRBV7-6 and TRBJ2-1, reads GAGVSQSPRYKVTKRGQDVALRCDPISGHVSLYWYRQALGQGPEFLTYFNYEAQQDKSGLPNDRFSAERPEGSISTLTIQRTEQRDSAMYRCASSLTGDGEQFFGPGTRLTVL.